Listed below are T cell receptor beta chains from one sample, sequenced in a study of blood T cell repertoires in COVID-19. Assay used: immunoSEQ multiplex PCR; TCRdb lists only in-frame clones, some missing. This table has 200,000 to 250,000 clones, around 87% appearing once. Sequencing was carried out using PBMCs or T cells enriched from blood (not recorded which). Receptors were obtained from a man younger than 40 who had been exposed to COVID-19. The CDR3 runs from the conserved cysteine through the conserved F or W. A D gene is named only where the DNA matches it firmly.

cdr3_aa: CASSSSRTASNQPQHF; v_call: TRBV7-8; d_call: .
cdr3_aa: CASSVRTSRGELFF; v_call: TRBV9; d_call: TRBD2
cdr3_aa: CASSFSNYGYTF; v_call: TRBV7-2; d_call: .
cdr3_aa: CATSREALSSYEQYF; v_call: TRBV15; d_call: .
cdr3_aa: CASSPGTSGGTDTQYF; v_call: TRBV19; d_call: TRBD2
cdr3_aa: CASSFDTAGGNTIYF; v_call: TRBV5-1; d_call: .
cdr3_aa: CAGSRDRTGELFF; v_call: TRBV2; d_call: TRBD1
cdr3_aa: CASSYTTGTGGTEAFF; v_call: TRBV11-2; d_call: TRBD1
cdr3_aa: CATRTGGYEQYF; v_call: TRBV30; d_call: TRBD1
cdr3_aa: CASSGNRVAQPQHF; v_call: TRBV6-2/TRBV6-3; d_call: .
cdr3_aa: CASTGQGGMKKLFF; v_call: TRBV2; d_call: TRBD1
cdr3_aa: CASSRDRGKNIQYF; v_call: TRBV18; d_call: TRBD1
cdr3_aa: CASRIQLNTEAFF; v_call: TRBV6-5; d_call: .
cdr3_aa: CASSLALTGSEQYF; v_call: TRBV13; d_call: TRBD1
cdr3_aa: CASSLPGQGSETQYF; v_call: TRBV7-6; d_call: TRBD1
cdr3_aa: CATGGWTFTGELFF; v_call: TRBV7-9; d_call: TRBD1
cdr3_aa: CASQFRVPNTGELFF; v_call: TRBV19; d_call: .
cdr3_aa: CASSERTEANYGYTF; v_call: TRBV6-1; d_call: .
cdr3_aa: CASSPPVGDNYGYTF; v_call: TRBV7-9; d_call: .
cdr3_aa: CASRTSGGYTDTQYF; v_call: TRBV5-1; d_call: TRBD2
cdr3_aa: CASSLFAGGPNYGYTF; v_call: TRBV27; d_call: TRBD1
cdr3_aa: CASSLRVNTEAFF; v_call: TRBV12-3/TRBV12-4; d_call: .
cdr3_aa: CATSRDCAGTEAFF; v_call: TRBV15; d_call: .
cdr3_aa: CASSQYAGQPQHF; v_call: TRBV14; d_call: .
cdr3_aa: CASTRGFSYNEQFF; v_call: TRBV6-5; d_call: TRBD1
cdr3_aa: CASSTRSRVDTQYF; v_call: TRBV18; d_call: .
cdr3_aa: CASSLANGEKLFF; v_call: TRBV7-9; d_call: .
cdr3_aa: CASRGLGGRYNEQFF; v_call: TRBV2; d_call: .